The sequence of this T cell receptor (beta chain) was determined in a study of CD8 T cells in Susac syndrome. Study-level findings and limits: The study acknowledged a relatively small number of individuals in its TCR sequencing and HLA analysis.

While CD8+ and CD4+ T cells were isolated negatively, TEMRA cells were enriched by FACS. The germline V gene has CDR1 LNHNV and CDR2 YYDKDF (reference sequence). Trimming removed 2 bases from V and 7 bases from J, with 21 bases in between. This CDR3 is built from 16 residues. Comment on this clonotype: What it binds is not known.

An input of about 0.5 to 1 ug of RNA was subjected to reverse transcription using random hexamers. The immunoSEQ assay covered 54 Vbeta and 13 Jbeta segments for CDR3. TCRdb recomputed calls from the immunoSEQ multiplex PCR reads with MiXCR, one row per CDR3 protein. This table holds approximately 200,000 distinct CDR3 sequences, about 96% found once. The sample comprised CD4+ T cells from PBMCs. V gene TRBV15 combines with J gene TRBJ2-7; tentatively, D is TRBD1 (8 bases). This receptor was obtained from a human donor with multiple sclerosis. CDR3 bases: TGTGCCACCAGCAGACCTTCCCAGGGGGCGCGGGGGGAGCAGTACTTC. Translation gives CATSRPSQGARGEQYF.